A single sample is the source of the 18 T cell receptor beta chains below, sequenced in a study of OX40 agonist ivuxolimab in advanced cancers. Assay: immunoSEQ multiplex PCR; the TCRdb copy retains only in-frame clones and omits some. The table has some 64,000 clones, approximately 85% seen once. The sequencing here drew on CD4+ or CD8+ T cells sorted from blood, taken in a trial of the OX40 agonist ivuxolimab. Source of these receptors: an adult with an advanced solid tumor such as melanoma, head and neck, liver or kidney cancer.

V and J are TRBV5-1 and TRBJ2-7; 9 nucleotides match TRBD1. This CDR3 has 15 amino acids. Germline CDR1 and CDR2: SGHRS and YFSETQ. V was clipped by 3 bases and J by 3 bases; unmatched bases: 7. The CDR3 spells CASSWEGTGRYEQYF. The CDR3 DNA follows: TGCGCCAGCAGCTGGGAGGGGACAGGGCGCTACGAGCAGTACTTC.

CDR3 in DNA: TGCAGTGCTAGACCTCTTTTTGAGCAGTTCTTC. It translates to CSARPLFEQFF. This sequence joins TRBV20-1 and TRBJ2-1; no definite D call. This CDR3 has 11 amino acids. Germline V gene data show CDR1 as DFQATT and CDR2 as SNEGSKA (reference sequence). V was shortened by 2 bases and J by 9 bases, with 8 bases between the two germline ends.

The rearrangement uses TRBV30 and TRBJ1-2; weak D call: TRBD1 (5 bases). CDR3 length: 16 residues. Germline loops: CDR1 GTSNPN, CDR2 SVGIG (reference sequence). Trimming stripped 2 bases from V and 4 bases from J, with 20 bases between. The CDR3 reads CAWSKGQGLVSYGYTF. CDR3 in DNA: TGTGCCTGGAGTAAAGGGCAGGGCTTGGTGAGCTATGGCTACACCTTC.

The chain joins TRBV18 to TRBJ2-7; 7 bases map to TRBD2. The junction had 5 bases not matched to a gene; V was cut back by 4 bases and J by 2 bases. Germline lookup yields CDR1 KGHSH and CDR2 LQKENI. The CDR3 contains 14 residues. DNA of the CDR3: TGTGCCAGCTCACGATCAGCGGGAACCTACGAGCAGTACTTC. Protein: CASSRSAGTYEQYF.

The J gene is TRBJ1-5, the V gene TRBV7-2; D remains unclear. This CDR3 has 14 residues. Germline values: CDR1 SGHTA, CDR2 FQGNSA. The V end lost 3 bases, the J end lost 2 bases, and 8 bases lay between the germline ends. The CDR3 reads CASSFQTGNQPQHF. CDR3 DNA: TGTGCCAGCAGCTTCCAGACGGGCAATCAGCCCCAGCATTTT.

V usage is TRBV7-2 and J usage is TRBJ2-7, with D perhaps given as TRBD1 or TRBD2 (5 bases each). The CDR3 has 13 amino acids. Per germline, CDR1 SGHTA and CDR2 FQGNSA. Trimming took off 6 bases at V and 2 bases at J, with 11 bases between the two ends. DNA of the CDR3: TGTGCCAGCAGTCGGGACGGTGCCTACGAGCAGTACTTC. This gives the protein CASSRDGAYEQYF.

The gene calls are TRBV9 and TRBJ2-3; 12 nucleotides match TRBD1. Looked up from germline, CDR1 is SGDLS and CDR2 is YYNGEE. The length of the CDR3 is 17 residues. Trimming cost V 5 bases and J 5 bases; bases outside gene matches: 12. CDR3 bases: TGTGCCAGCAGAAGGGGACAGGGGGCTTCAGCGGGAGATACGCAGTATTTT. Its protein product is CASRRGQGASAGDTQYF.

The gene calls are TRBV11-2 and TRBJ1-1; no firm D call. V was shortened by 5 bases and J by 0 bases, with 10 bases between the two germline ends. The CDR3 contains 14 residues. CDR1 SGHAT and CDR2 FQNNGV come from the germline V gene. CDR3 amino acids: CASSPPAVNTEAFF. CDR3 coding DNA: TGTGCCAGCAGCCCCCCGGCAGTGAACACTGAAGCTTTCTTT.

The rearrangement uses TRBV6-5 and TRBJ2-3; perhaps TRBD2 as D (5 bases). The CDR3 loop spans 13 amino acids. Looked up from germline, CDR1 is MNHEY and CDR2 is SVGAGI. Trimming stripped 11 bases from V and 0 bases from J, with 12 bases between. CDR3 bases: TGTGCCGTCTCCGGGGTCAGCACAGATACGCAGTATTTT. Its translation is CAVSGVSTDTQYF.

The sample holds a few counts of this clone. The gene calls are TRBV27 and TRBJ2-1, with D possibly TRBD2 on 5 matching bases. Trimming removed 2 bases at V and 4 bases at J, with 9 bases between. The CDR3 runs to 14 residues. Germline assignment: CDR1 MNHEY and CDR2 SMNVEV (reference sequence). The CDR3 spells CASSLGGSYNEQFF. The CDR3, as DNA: TGTGCCAGCAGTTTAGGAGGCAGTTACAATGAGCAGTTCTTC.

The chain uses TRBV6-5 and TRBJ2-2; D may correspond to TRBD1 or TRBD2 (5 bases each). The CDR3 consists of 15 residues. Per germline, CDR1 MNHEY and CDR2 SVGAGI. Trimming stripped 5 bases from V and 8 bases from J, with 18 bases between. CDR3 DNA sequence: TGTGCCAGCAGTACGCACAGTGGGGGATCGGGGGAGCTGTTTTTT. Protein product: CASSTHSGGSGELFF.

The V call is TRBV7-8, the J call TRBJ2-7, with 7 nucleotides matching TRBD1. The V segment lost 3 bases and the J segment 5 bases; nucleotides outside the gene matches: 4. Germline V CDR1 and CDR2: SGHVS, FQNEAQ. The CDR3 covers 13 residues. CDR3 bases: TGTGCCAGCAGCTTTGGCCAGGGGGACGAGCAGTACTTC. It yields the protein CASSFGQGDEQYF.

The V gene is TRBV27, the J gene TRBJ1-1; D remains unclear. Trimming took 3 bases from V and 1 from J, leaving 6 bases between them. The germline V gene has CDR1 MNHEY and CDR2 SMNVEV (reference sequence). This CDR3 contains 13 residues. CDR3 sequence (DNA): TGTGCCAGCAGTTTGGGTCAGAACACTGAAGCTTTCTTT. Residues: CASSLGQNTEAFF.

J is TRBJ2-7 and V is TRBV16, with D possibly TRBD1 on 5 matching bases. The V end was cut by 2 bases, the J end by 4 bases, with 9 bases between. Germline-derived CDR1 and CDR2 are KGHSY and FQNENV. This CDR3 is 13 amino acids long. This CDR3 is CASSQQTDYEQYF. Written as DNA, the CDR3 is TGTGCCAGCAGCCAACAGACAGATTACGAGCAGTACTTC.

CDR3 sequence (DNA): TGTGCCATCAGCCTTAGCGGGCCCTCCTACAATGAGCAGTTCTTC. It yields the protein CAISLSGPSYNEQFF. This rearrangement joins TRBV10-3 to TRBJ2-1, with 7 positions matching TRBD2. V was clipped by 6 bases and J by 0 bases; unmatched bases: 5. Germline-derived CDR1 and CDR2 are ENHRY and SYGVKD. This CDR3 is built from 15 residues.

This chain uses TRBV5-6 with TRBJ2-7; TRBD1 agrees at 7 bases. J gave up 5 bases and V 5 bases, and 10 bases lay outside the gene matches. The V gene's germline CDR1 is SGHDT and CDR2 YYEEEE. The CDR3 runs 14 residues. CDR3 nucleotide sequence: TGTGCCAGCAGGGAAAGGGGGCGATTCCACGAGCAGTACTTC. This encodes CASRERGRFHEQYF.

The CDR3 DNA reads TGTGCCAGCAGCTTAGGGCTAGCGGGAGGGAACCAAGAGACCCAGTACTTC. Translation gives CASSLGLAGGNQETQYF. The V call is TRBV11-2, the J call TRBJ2-5, with 12 bases aligning to TRBD2. After removal of 1 base from V and 0 bases from J, the junction contained 3 bases not matched to a gene. The CDR3 runs 17 residues. The germline gives CDR1 SGHAT, CDR2 FQNNGV.

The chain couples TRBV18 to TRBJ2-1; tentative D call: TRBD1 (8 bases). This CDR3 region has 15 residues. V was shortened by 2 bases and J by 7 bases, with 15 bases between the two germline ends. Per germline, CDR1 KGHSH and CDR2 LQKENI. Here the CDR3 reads CASSPTGGGLNEQFF. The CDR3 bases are TGTGCCAGCTCACCAACAGGGGGGGGCCTAAATGAGCAGTTCTTC.